Below are 4 T cell receptor beta chains sequenced from a single sample in a study of T cells in Graves' hyperthyroidism and ophthalmopathy. RNA transcripts provided the source from which TCR beta CDR3 regions were amplified. The HTBI primer set served for first-round RT-PCR of the TCR CDR3. TCRdb processed the multiplex PCR reads anew with MiXCR; each CDR3 protein has one entry. The sample has 300,000 to 450,000 distinct CDR3 sequences, 15% to 20% seen once; the top ten hold 35% to 45%. Material: blood. The source is a man aged 18 to 29 with Graves' ophthalmopathy.

This clonotype was seen at least ten times. The CDR3 loop reads CASSSSAGAAYNEQFF. For the CDR3, the DNA is TGTGCCAGCAGTTCGTCAGCGGGGGCCGCCTACAATGAGCAGTTCTTC. The rearrangement links TRBV7-3 to TRBJ2-1; TRBD2 aligns across 8 bases. Germline V gives CDR1 SGHTA, CDR2 FQGTGA. V was pared by 6 bases and J by 2 bases, with 9 bases of the junction left unmatched. This CDR3 region has 16 residues.

This clonotype was seen a few times. The rearrangement uses TRBV27 and TRBJ1-4; possible D gene TRBD1, 6 bases. Germline V lookup: CDR1 MNHEY, CDR2 SMNVEV (reference sequence). The ends were cut back, 5 bases at V and 4 bases at J, with 17 bases in the middle. The CDR3 spans 16 residues. The CDR3 spells CASSNNPDRINEKLFF. In DNA, the CDR3 is TGTGCCAGCAGTAACAACCCCGACAGGATTAATGAAAAACTGTTTTTT. Full variable domain (rest looked up from reference TRBV27 and TRBJ1-4): EAQVTQNPRYLITVTGKKLTVTCSQNMNHEYMSWYRQDPGLGLRQIYYSMNVEVTDKGDVPEGYKVSRKEKRNFPLILESPSPNQTSLYFCASSNNPDRINEKLFFGSGTQLSVL.

The J gene is TRBJ2-1, the V gene TRBV6-1; TRBD2 matches 8 bases. Germline V gene sequence: CDR1 MNHNS, CDR2 SASEGT. The CDR3 covers 16 residues. J lost 6 bases, V lost 2 bases, and 9 bases had no gene match. CDR3 region: CASSERGSAGANEQFF. The DNA of the CDR3 is TGTGCCAGCAGTGAAAGAGGGTCAGCGGGGGCCAATGAGCAGTTCTTC.

The table lists this clonotype with a few counts. J is TRBJ1-6 and V is TRBV10-3, with D tentatively TRBD1 (6 bases). The CDR3 contains 15 residues. V shed 6 bases and J shed 10 bases, with 19 bases lying between them. CDR1 is ENHRY, CDR2 SYGVKD, per germline. The CDR3, as DNA: TGTGCCATCAGCGACGTACAGGGTAGCGGCTCACCCCTCCACTTT. This sequence encodes CAISDVQGSGSPLHF.